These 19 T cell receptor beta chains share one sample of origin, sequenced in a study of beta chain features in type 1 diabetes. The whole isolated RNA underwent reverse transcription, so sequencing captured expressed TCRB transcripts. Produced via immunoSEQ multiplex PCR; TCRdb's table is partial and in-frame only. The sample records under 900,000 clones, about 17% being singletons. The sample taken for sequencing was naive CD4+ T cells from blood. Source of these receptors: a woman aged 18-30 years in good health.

CDR3: CASSSTGGSTDTQYF. The CDR3 DNA follows: TGTGCCAGCAGCTCTACGGGAGGGAGCACAGATACGCAGTATTTT. The V and J genes are TRBV5-4 and TRBJ2-3, with 8 positions matching TRBD2. J was trimmed by 0 bases and V by 3 bases; bases with no gene match: 3. From germline, CDR1 is SGHNT and CDR2 YYREEE (reference sequence). The CDR3 runs 15 residues.

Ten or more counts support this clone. The CDR3 sequence is CASSQDAAGAKETQYF. As DNA, the CDR3 is TGCGCCAGCAGCCAAGATGCTGCGGGAGCGAAGGAGACCCAGTACTTC. The rearrangement uses TRBV4-3 and TRBJ2-5; 7 nucleotides align to TRBD2. After removal of 0 bases from V and 5 bases from J, the junction contained 9 bases not matched to a gene. Germline assignment: CDR1 LGHNA and CDR2 YSLEER. This CDR3 contains 16 residues.

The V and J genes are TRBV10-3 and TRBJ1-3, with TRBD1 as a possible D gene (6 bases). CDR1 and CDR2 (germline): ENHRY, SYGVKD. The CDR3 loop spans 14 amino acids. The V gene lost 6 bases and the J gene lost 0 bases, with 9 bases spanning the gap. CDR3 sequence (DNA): TGTGCCATCAGATTACAGGGCTCTGGAAACACCATATATTTT. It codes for CAIRLQGSGNTIYF.

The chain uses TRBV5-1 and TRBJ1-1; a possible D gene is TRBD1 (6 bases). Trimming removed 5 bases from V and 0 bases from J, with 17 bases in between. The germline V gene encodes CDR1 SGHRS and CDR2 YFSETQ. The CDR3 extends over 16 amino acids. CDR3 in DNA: TGCGCCAGCAGTTCTAGGGGGGCGAGGTTGAACACTGAAGCTTTCTTT. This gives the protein CASSSRGARLNTEAFF.

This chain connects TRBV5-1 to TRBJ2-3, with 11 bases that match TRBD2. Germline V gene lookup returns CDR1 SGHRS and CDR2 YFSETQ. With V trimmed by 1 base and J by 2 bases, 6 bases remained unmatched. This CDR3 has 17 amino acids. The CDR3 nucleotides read TGCGCCAGCAGCTTGTATTTAGCGGGAGGGCCCACAGATACGCAGTATTTT. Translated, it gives CASSLYLAGGPTDTQYF.

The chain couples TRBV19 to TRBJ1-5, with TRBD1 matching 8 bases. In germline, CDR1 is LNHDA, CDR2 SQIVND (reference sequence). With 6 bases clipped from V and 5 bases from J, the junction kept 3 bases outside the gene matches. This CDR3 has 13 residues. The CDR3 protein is CASSNRGDQPQHF. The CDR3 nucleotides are TGTGCCAGTAGCAACAGGGGGGATCAGCCCCAGCATTTT.

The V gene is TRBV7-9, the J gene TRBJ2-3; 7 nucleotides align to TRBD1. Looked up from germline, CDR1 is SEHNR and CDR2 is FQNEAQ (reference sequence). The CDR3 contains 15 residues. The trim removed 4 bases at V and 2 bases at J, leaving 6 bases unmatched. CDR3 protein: CASSYDRVVTDTQYF. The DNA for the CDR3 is TGTGCCAGCAGCTACGACAGGGTGGTCACAGATACGCAGTATTTT.

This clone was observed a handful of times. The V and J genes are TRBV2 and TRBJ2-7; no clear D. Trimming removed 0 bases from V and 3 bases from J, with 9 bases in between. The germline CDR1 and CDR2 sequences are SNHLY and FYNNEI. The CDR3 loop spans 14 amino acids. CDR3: CASSEAPRNYEQYF. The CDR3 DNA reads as TGTGCCAGCAGTGAAGCGCCTAGAAACTACGAGCAGTACTTC.

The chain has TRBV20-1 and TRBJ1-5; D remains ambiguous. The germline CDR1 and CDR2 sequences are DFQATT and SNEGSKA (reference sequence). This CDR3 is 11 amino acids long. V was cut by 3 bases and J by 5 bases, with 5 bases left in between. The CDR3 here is CSASSDQPQHF. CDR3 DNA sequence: TGCAGTGCTAGCAGCGATCAGCCCCAGCATTTT.

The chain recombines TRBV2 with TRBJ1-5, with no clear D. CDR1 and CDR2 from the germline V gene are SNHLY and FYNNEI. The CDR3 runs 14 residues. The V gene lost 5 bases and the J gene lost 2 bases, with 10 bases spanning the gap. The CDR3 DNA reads TGTGCCAGCAGTTTCGAGTCCGGCAATCAGCCCCAGCATTTT. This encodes CASSFESGNQPQHF.

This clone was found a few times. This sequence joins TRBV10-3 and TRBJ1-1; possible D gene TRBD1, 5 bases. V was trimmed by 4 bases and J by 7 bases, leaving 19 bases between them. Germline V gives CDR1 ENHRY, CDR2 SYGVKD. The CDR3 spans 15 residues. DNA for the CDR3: TGTGCCATCAGTGCCCTTAAAAGTGCGGGGGGTGAAGCTTTCTTT. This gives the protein CAISALKSAGGEAFF.

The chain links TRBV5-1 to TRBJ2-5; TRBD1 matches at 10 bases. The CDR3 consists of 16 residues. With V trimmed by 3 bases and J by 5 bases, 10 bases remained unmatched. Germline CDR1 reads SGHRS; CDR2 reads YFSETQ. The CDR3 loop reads CASSSRDRGSGETQYF. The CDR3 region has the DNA TGCGCCAGCAGCTCCCGGGACAGGGGTTCCGGGGAGACCCAGTACTTC.

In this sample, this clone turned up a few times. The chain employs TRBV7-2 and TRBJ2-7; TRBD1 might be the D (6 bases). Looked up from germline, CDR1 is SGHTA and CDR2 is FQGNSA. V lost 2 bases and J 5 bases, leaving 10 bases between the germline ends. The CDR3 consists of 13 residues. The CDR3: CASSLSRDNEQYF. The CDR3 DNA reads TGTGCCAGCAGCTTATCCAGGGACAACGAGCAGTACTTC.

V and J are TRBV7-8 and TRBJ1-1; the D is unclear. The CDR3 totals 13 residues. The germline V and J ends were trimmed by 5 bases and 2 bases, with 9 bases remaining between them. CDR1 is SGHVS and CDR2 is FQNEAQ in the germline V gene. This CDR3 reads CASSPAANTEAFF. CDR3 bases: TGTGCCAGCAGCCCAGCAGCAAACACTGAAGCTTTCTTT. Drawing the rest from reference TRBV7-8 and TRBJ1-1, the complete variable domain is GAGVSQSPRYKVAKRGQDVALRCDPISGHVSLFWYQQALGQGPEFLTYFQNEAQLDKSGLPSDRFFAERPEGSVSTLKIQRTQQEDSAVYLCASSPAANTEAFFGQGTRLTVV.

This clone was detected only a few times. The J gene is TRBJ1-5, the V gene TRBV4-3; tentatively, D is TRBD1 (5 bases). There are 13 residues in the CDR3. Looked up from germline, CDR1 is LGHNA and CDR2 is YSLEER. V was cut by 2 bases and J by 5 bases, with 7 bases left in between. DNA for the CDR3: TGCGCCAGCAGCCAAACAGGCGATCAGCCCCAGCATTTT. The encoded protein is CASSQTGDQPQHF.

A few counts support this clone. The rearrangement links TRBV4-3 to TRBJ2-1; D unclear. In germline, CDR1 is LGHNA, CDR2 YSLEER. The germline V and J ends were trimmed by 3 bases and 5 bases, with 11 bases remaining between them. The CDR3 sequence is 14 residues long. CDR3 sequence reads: CASSHSGVNNEQFF. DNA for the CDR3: TGCGCCAGCAGCCATTCCGGCGTAAACAATGAGCAGTTCTTC.

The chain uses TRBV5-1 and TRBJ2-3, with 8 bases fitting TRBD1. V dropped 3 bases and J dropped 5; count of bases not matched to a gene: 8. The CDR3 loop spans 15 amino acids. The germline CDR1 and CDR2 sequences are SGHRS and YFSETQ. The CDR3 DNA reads TGCGCCAGCAGCTGGACAGGGAGGAAAGGAGATACGCAGTATTTT. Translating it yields CASSWTGRKGDTQYF.

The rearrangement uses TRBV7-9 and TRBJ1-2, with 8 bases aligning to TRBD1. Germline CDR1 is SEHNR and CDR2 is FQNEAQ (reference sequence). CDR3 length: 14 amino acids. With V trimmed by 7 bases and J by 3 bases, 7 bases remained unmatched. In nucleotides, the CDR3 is TGTGCCAGCACAACGACAGGGGTCCACTATGGCTACACCTTC. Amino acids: CASTTTGVHYGYTF.

The CDR3 DNA is TGTGCCAGCGGGGGGACTAGCGGGAGACATCCGGAGACCCAGTACTTC. Translated: CASGGTSGRHPETQYF. J is TRBJ2-5 and V is TRBV2; 14 nucleotides agree with TRBD2. The CDR3 is made up of 16 amino acids. The germline V gene encodes CDR1 SNHLY and CDR2 FYNNEI. Trimming at V came to 8 bases and at J to 5 bases, leaving 10 bases not matched to a gene. Using reference TRBV2 and TRBJ2-5 for the parts outside the CDR3, the full variable domain is EPEVTQTPSHQVTQMGQEVILRCVPISNHLYFYWYRQILGQKVEFLVSFYNNEISEKSEIFDDQFSVERPDGSNFTLKIRSTKLEDSAMYFCASGGTSGRHPETQYFGPGTRLLVL.